These 24 T cell receptor beta chains were all obtained from the same sample, sequenced in a study of ipilimumab plus nivolumab after autologous stem cell transplantation. TCRdb's table, derived via immunoSEQ multiplex PCR, lists solely in-frame clones and lacks some. The sample holds fewer than 85,000 clones; 83% are singletons and the top ten take 2% to 2.5%. Source: PBMCs, taken in a trial of ipilimumab plus nivolumab as post-transplant consolidation. Receptors were obtained from a male donor with diffuse large B-cell lymphoma.

The chain couples TRBV7-6 to TRBJ2-3; D is unclear. The CDR3 length is 14 residues. Trimming removed 3 bases at V and 3 bases at J, with 10 bases between. Germline CDR1 SGHVS, CDR2 FNYEAQ. CDR3 in amino acids: CASSLGRPTDTQYF. The CDR3 nucleotides read TGTGCCAGCAGCTTGGGAAGGCCAACAGATACGCAGTATTTT.

This clone was found a few times. The chain has TRBV5-6 and TRBJ1-5; 7 bases match TRBD1. Germline CDR1 SGHDT, CDR2 YYEEEE. This CDR3 contains 16 residues. Germline trimming cut 1 base from V and 3 bases from J; bases unmatched to any gene: 7. The CDR3 region has the DNA TGTGCCAGCAGCTTGCACGGGACAGTTAACAATCAGCCCCAGCATTTT. The encoded protein is CASSLHGTVNNQPQHF.

The J gene is TRBJ2-7, the V gene TRBV7-2; D is unclear. Germline assignment: CDR1 SGHTA and CDR2 FQGNSA. The CDR3 is made up of 13 amino acids. V was cut by 2 bases and J by 2 bases, with 7 bases left in between. This CDR3 reads CASSLRMAYEQYF. The CDR3 DNA reads TGTGCCAGCAGCTTACGCATGGCCTACGAGCAGTACTTC.

This clone was counted between two and nine times. This sequence joins TRBV28 and TRBJ2-6; D perhaps matches TRBD1 (5 bases). The V gene's germline CDR1 is MDHEN and CDR2 SYDVKM. The CDR3 loop spans 17 amino acids. V lost 6 bases to trimming and J lost 0 bases, with 15 bases between them. The CDR3 protein is CASRPLSGPSGANVLTF. Here the CDR3 DNA reads TGTGCCAGCAGACCCCTCTCAGGGCCCTCTGGGGCCAACGTCCTGACTTTC.

The V call is TRBV7-9, the J call TRBJ2-7; D call uncertain. V lost 1 base and J lost 5, with 6 bases in between. Germline V CDR1 and CDR2: SEHNR, FQNEAQ (reference sequence). CDR3 length: 12 amino acids. CDR3 DNA: TGTGCCAGCAGCTTAGTAGGGCACGAGCAGTACTTC. It specifies CASSLVGHEQYF.

V is TRBV29-1 and J is TRBJ1-1; the D is unclear. Germline values: CDR1 SQVTM, CDR2 ANQGSEA. The CDR3 is 14 residues long. Trimming pared 7 bases from V and 0 bases from J, leaving 15 bases between. The CDR3 loop reads CSAYGFGMNTEAFF. The CDR3 nucleotides read TGCAGCGCATATGGGTTCGGGATGAACACTGAAGCTTTCTTT.

The chain employs TRBV7-2 and TRBJ2-2; D gene unclear. Per germline, CDR1 SGHTA and CDR2 FQGNSA. The CDR3 is made up of 14 amino acids. V dropped 0 bases and J dropped 3 bases, with 5 bases sitting between them. The CDR3: CASSLAVDTGELFF. The CDR3 DNA follows: TGTGCCAGCAGCTTAGCGGTGGACACCGGGGAGCTGTTTTTT. The variable domain in full, completed from reference TRBV7-2 and TRBJ2-2, reads GAGVSQSPSNKVTEKGKDVELRCDPISGHTALYWYRQSLGQGLEFLIYFQGNSAPDKSGLPSDRFSAERTGGSVSTLTIQRTQQEDSAVYLCASSLAVDTGELFFGEGSRLTVL.

The V gene is TRBV19, the J gene TRBJ1-6, with D tentatively TRBD1 (6 bases). The CDR3 contains 14 residues. V lost 4 bases, J lost 4 bases, and 8 bases lay in between. Per germline, CDR1 LNHDA and CDR2 SQIVND (reference sequence). Here the CDR3 reads CASSRGQYNSPLHF. Here the CDR3 DNA reads TGTGCCAGTAGTAGAGGACAGTATAATTCACCCCTCCACTTT.

The chain has TRBV4-3 and TRBJ1-2; unclear D gene. Trimming took off 1 base at V and 0 bases at J, with 9 bases between the two ends. CDR3 size: 15 residues. Germline V gene lookup returns CDR1 LGHNA and CDR2 YSLEER. Written as DNA, the CDR3 is TGCGCCAGCAGCCAAGCATCACAAGCTAACTATGGCTACACCTTC. This gives the protein CASSQASQANYGYTF.

This clone has more than one count but fewer than ten. The rearrangement joins TRBV2 to TRBJ1-5; no definite D call. The CDR3 length is 14 residues. V lost 7 bases and J lost 0, with 10 bases in between. Germline assignment: CDR1 SNHLY and CDR2 FYNNEI. The chain's CDR3 is CASTRRNSNQPQHF. The CDR3 DNA follows: TGTGCCAGCACTAGACGGAATAGCAATCAGCCCCAGCATTTT.

This chain joins TRBV19 and TRBJ2-1; D is unclear. The CDR3 is 13 amino acids. Germline V gives CDR1 LNHDA, CDR2 SQIVND (reference sequence). Trimming cost V 4 bases and J 9 bases, with 13 bases left between them. CDR3 in DNA: TGTGCCAGTAGTAAGAGCAGGACCGTTGAGCAGTTCTTC. This codes for CASSKSRTVEQFF.

A single count supports this clone. The V and J genes are TRBV7-2 and TRBJ2-7; the match to TRBD2 covers 7 bases. Germline V gives CDR1 SGHTA, CDR2 FQGNSA. The CDR3 covers 15 residues. V shed 4 bases and J 7 bases; nucleotides not matched to a gene: 13. The CDR3 loop is CASSSSAGLRVEQYF. CDR3 coding DNA: TGTGCCAGCAGCTCCTCAGCGGGACTGAGGGTGGAGCAGTACTTC. The full variable domain, completed using reference TRBV7-2 and TRBJ2-7, is GAGVSQSPSNKVTEKGKDVELRCDPISGHTALYWYRQSLGQGLEFLIYFQGNSAPDKSGLPSDRFSAERTGGSVSTLTIQRTQQEDSAVYLCASSSSAGLRVEQYFGPGTRLTVT.

The chain employs TRBV11-2 and TRBJ2-3; TRBD2 aligns across 13 bases. The CDR3 spans 15 residues. V lost 6 bases to trimming and J lost 1 base; unmatched junction nucleotides: 1. The germline CDR1 and CDR2 sequences are SGHAT and FQNNGV. The DNA of the CDR3 is TGTGCCAGCAGAGGACTAGCGGGGGGCACAGATACGCAGTATTTT. Translating gives CASRGLAGGTDTQYF.

The chain employs TRBV4-1 and TRBJ1-2; 7 bases line up with TRBD1. The V and J ends lost 5 bases and 1 base, in that order; junction bases with no gene match: 7. The V gene's germline CDR1 is MGHRA and CDR2 YSYEKL. This CDR3 is built from 15 residues. In DNA, the CDR3 is TGCGCCAGCAGCTACCGACAGGGCAATAACTATGGCTACACCTTC. Encoded protein: CASSYRQGNNYGYTF.

The chain employs TRBV6-1 and TRBJ2-1; 10 bases are shared with TRBD1. The germline CDR1 and CDR2 sequences are MNHNS and SASEGT. With 7 bases clipped from V and 3 bases from J, the junction kept 3 bases outside the gene matches. The CDR3 totals 14 residues. CDR3 region: CASTTGGRYNEQFF. Here the CDR3 DNA reads TGTGCCAGCACGACAGGGGGCCGCTACAATGAGCAGTTCTTC.

V and J are TRBV6-1 and TRBJ2-7; 8 positions agree with TRBD1. CDR1 and CDR2 (germline): MNHNS, SASEGT. The CDR3 is 15 amino acids. The trim removed 3 bases at V and 4 bases at J, leaving 8 bases unmatched. The CDR3 is CASSESDRGMYEQYF. CDR3 nucleotides: TGTGCCAGCAGTGAGTCCGACAGGGGAATGTACGAGCAGTACTTC.

This chain links TRBV30 with TRBJ2-1, with D tentatively TRBD1 (6 bases). Deletions cut 8 bases from V and 6 bases from J, with 17 bases between. The germline V gene encodes CDR1 GTSNPN and CDR2 SVGIG (reference sequence). This CDR3 contains 13 residues. The CDR3 loop reads CARGNRALNEQFF. CDR3 in DNA: TGTGCCCGTGGAAACAGGGCCCTCAATGAGCAGTTCTTC.

The chain carries TRBV19 and TRBJ2-2; D could derive from TRBD1 or TRBD2 (5 bases each). CDR3 length equals 15 residues. The V end lost 9 bases, the J end lost 0 bases, and 14 bases lay between the germline ends. The V gene's germline CDR1 is LNHDA and CDR2 SQIVND (reference sequence). The CDR3 spells CASTNGAANTGELFF. The DNA for the CDR3 is TGTGCCAGCACCAACGGGGCTGCGAACACCGGGGAGCTGTTTTTT.

This clone was counted only a few times. The chain recombines TRBV7-2 with TRBJ1-5; D might be TRBD1 (6 bases). Trimming left V 4 bases short and J 7 bases short, with 14 bases between. Germline CDR1 reads SGHTA; CDR2 reads FQGNSA. The CDR3 length is 14 residues. The CDR3 spells CASSSQQGGQPQHF. CDR3 nucleotides: TGTGCCAGCAGCTCCCAACAGGGTGGCCAGCCCCAGCATTTT.

This chain joins TRBV7-8 and TRBJ1-1, with D hard to call. Trimming stripped 2 bases from V and 4 bases from J, with 14 bases between. The CDR3 loop spans 15 amino acids. Germline V gene data show CDR1 as SGHVS and CDR2 as FQNEAQ. The CDR3: CASSLYGNTGTEAFF. Here the CDR3 DNA reads TGTGCCAGCAGCTTATACGGAAACACGGGCACTGAAGCTTTCTTT.

The chain carries TRBV7-3 and TRBJ2-5; 8 bases align to TRBD2. Matching the DNA end better, TRBJ2-7 makes the J call doubtful. CDR1 is SGHTA, CDR2 FQGTGA, per germline. This CDR3 has 14 residues. CDR3 in DNA: TGTGCCAGCAGCCCCCGGGGGGGGTCCTACGAGCAGTACTTC. Translation: CASSPRGGSYEQYF.

The chain employs TRBV7-2 and TRBJ1-1; D is possibly TRBD1 (5 bases). Germline values: CDR1 SGHTA, CDR2 FQGNSA. The CDR3 extends over 14 amino acids. The V end was cut by 4 bases, the J end by 5 bases, with 14 bases between. The CDR3 DNA reads TGTGCCAGCAGCTCCGGACGGGGGAGGACTGAAGCTTTCTTT. As protein: CASSSGRGRTEAFF.

The chain carries TRBV7-9 and TRBJ2-1; D possibly corresponds to TRBD2 (5 bases). Deletions cut 3 bases from V and 5 bases from J, with 17 bases between. Germline assignment: CDR1 SEHNR and CDR2 FQNEAQ (reference sequence). The CDR3 has 16 residues. CDR3 DNA: TGTGCCAGCAGCTTGAGGAGGAGTCGAAACCACAATGAGCAGTTCTTC. Residues: CASSLRRSRNHNEQFF.

V gene TRBV4-1 combines with J gene TRBJ1-1, with 10 bases that match TRBD1. J lost 3 bases, V lost 4 bases, and 5 bases had no gene match. This CDR3 contains 15 residues. CDR1 and CDR2 from the germline V gene are MGHRA and YSYEKL. The CDR3 loop reads CASSRGTGADTEAFF. Written as DNA, the CDR3 is TGCGCCAGCAGCCGTGGGACAGGGGCTGACACTGAAGCTTTCTTT.